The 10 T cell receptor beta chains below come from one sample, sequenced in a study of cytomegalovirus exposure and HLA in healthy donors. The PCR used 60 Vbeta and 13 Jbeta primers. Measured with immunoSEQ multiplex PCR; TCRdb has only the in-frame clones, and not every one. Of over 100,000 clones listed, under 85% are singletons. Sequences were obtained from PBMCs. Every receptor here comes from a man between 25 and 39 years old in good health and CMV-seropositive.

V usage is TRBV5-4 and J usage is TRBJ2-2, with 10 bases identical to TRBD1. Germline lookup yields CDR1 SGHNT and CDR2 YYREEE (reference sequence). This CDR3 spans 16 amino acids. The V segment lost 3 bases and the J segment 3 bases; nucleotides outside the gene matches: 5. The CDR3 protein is CASSSMTGGYTGELFF. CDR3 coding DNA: TGTGCCAGCAGCTCAATGACAGGGGGCTACACCGGGGAGCTGTTTTTT.

The CDR3 sequence: CASSDASGGAGTDTQYF. The CDR3 DNA sequence: TGTGCCAGCAGTGACGCTAGCGGGGGGGCCGGCACAGATACGCAGTATTTT. The rearrangement joins TRBV6-4 to TRBJ2-3, with TRBD2 matching over 12 bases. The CDR3 loop spans 17 amino acids. Germline CDR1 is MRHNA and CDR2 is SNTAGT. J was trimmed by 1 base and V by 2 bases; bases with no gene match: 4.

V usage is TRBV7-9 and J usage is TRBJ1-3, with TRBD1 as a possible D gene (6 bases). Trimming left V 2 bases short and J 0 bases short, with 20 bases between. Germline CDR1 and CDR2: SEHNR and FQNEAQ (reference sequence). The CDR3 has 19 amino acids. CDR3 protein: CASSLRRGGPTGSGNTIYF. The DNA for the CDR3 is TGTGCCAGCAGCTTACGTCGAGGGGGACCGACAGGCTCTGGAAACACCATATATTTT.

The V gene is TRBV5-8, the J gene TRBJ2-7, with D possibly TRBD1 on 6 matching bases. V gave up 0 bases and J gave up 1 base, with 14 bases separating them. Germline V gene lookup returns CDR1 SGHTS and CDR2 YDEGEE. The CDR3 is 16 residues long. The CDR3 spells CASSLARDRRSYEQYF. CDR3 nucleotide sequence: TGTGCCAGCAGCTTGGCAAGAGACAGGCGTTCCTACGAGCAGTACTTC.

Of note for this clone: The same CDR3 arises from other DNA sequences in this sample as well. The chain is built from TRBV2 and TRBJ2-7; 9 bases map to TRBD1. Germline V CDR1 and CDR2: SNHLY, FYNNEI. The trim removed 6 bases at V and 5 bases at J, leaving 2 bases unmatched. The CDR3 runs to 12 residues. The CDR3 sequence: CASRDRGHEQYF. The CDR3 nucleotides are TGTGCCAGCAGGGACAGGGGCCACGAGCAGTACTTC.

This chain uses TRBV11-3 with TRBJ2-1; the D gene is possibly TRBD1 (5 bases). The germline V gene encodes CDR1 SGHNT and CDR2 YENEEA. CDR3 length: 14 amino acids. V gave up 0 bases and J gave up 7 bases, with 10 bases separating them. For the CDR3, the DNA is TGTGCCAGCAGCTTAGATGGGGCAGAGAATGAGCAGTTCTTC. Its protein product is CASSLDGAENEQFF.

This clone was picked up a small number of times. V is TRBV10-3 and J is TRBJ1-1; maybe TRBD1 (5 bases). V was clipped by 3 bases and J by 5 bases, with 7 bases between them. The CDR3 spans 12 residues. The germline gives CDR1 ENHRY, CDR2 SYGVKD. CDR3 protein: CAISDRATEAFF. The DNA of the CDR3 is TGTGCCATCAGTGACAGGGCGACTGAAGCTTTCTTT.

This chain's CDR3 is CASARRGYTDTQYF. The CDR3 nucleotides are TGTGCCAGCGCGCGCAGGGGGTACACAGATACGCAGTATTTT. J is TRBJ2-3 and V is TRBV7-9, with 7 bases matching TRBD1. The CDR3 spans 14 residues. From germline, CDR1 is SEHNR and CDR2 FQNEAQ (reference sequence). The J segment lost 2 bases and the V segment lost 8 bases, leaving 7 bases of the junction unmatched.

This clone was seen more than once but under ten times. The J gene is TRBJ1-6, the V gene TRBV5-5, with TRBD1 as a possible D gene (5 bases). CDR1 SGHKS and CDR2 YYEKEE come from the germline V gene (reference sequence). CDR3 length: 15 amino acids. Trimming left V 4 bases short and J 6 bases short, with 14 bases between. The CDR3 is CASSAGDGLNSPLHF. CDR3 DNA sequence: TGTGCCAGCAGCGCGGGGGACGGACTTAATTCACCCCTCCACTTT. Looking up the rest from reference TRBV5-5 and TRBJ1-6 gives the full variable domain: DAGVTQSPTHLIKTRGQQVTLRCSPISGHKSVSWYQQVLGQGPQFIFQYYEKEERGRGNFPDRFSARQFPNYSSELNVNALLLGDSALYLCASSAGDGLNSPLHFGNGTRLTVT.

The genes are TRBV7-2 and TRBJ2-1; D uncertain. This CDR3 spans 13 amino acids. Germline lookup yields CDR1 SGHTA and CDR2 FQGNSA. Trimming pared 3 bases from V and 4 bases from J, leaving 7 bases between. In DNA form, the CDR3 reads TGTGCCAGCAGCTTTGACAATTACAATGAGCAGTTCTTC. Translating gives CASSFDNYNEQFF. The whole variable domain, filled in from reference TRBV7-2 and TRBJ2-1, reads GAGVSQSPSNKVTEKGKDVELRCDPISGHTALYWYRQSLGQGLEFLIYFQGNSAPDKSGLPSDRFSAERTGGSVSTLTIQRTQQEDSAVYLCASSFDNYNEQFFGPGTRLTVL.